These T cell receptor beta chains were read from a single sample in a study of blood T cell repertoires in COVID-19. TCRdb's copy holds only in-frame clones and misses some; the assay was immunoSEQ multiplex PCR. The data show a few hundred thousand clones, 87% seen once. The sample was peripheral blood. These receptor sequences come from a woman aged 50 to 60 who had recovered from COVID-19. Both conserved end residues are part of each CDR3. A D gene is named only where the DNA matches it firmly. Some rows mark clone size as missing; the rest say once, few, many or name a class of expanded clone.

CDR3,DNA,size,V,length,D,J
CASGPGQGSYEQYF,TGTGCTAGTGGTCCGGGACAGGGCTCCTACGAGCAGTACTTC,once,TRBV12-5,14,TRBD1,TRBJ2-7
CASSQETSTSPPGNTQYF,TGTGCCAGCAGCCAAGAAACCTCGACTAGCCCCCCAGGGAATACGCAGTATTTT,once,TRBV3-1/TRBV3-2,18,TRBD2,TRBJ2-3
CSVEYQGAKNTEAFF,TGCAGCGTTGAATACCAGGGGGCTAAGAACACTGAAGCTTTCTTT,NA,TRBV29-1,15,TRBD1,TRBJ1-1
CATSRMDRSFYNEQFF,TGTGCCACCAGCAGGATGGACAGGTCCTTCTACAATGAGCAGTTCTTC,NA,TRBV15,16,TRBD1,TRBJ2-1
CASSPKIQRGTDTQYF,TGCGCCAGCAGCCCCAAGATACAGCGGGGCACAGATACGCAGTATTTT,NA,TRBV4-3,16,NA,TRBJ2-3
CATSRAGGRETQYF,TGTGCCACCAGCAGAGCGGGAGGGCGAGAGACCCAGTACTTC,NA,TRBV15,14,TRBD2,TRBJ2-5
CASRPGLAGSDTQYF,TGTGCCAGCAGGCCCGGACTAGCGGGATCGGATACGCAGTATTTT,NA,TRBV6-5,15,TRBD2,TRBJ2-3
CASRSQGNSPLHF,TGTGCCAGCAGATCACAGGGAAATTCACCCCTCCACTTT,NA,TRBV28,13,NA,TRBJ1-6
CATSDRSRSYEQYF,TGTGCCACCAGTGACCGGAGTCGTTCCTACGAGCAGTACTTC,once,TRBV24-1,14,NA,TRBJ2-7
CASSAGTWRAEAFF,TGTGCCAGTAGTGCCGGGACTTGGAGGGCTGAAGCTTTCTTT,NA,TRBV19,14,NA,TRBJ1-1
CASSLATGGETEAFF,TGCGCCAGCAGCCTGGCCACAGGAGGGGAAACTGAAGCTTTCTTT,NA,TRBV4-3,15,NA,TRBJ1-1
CASSLDRRGDGYTF,TGCGCCAGCAGCTTAGACAGGCGAGGAGACGGCTACACCTTC,NA,TRBV5-1,14,NA,TRBJ1-2
CASSGPHSGRSYNEQFF,TGTGCCAGCAGCGGGCCTCATAGCGGGAGAAGCTACAATGAGCAGTTCTTC,NA,TRBV9,17,TRBD2,TRBJ2-1
CASSLAIGGRTEAFF,TGTGCCAGCAGCTTAGCAATCGGGGGGCGGACTGAAGCTTTCTTT,once,TRBV7-2,15,NA,TRBJ1-1
CASSPSQGSDEKLFF,TGTGCCAGCTCACCGAGCCAGGGTTCGGATGAAAAACTGTTTTTT,NA,TRBV18,15,NA,TRBJ1-4
CATSDPRSAGGRYNEQFF,TGTGCCACCAGTGACCCCCGGAGTGCGGGAGGAAGATACAATGAGCAGTTCTTC,NA,TRBV24-1,18,TRBD2,TRBJ2-1
CASSQRGVETQYF,TGTGCCAGCAGCCAGCGGGGGGTAGAGACCCAGTACTTC,NA,TRBV3-1/TRBV3-2,13,TRBD2,TRBJ2-5
CASSHEGGPDYTF,TGTGCCAGCAGCCACGAGGGGGGGCCTGACTACACCTTC,NA,TRBV6-4,13,NA,TRBJ1-2
CASSPTGQISGANVLTF,TGTGCCAGCAGTCCTACGGGACAAATCTCTGGGGCCAACGTCCTGACTTTC,NA,TRBV28,17,NA,TRBJ2-6
CASSFRAGYNEQFF,TGTGCCAGCAGCTTCCGGGCGGGATACAATGAGCAGTTCTTC,NA,TRBV5-4,14,NA,TRBJ2-1
CASSLETGGRTEAFF,TGTGCCAGCAGCTTAGAAACAGGGGGCCGGACTGAAGCTTTCTTT,once,TRBV7-9,15,TRBD1,TRBJ1-1
CASSLEQGTNEQFF,TGTGCCAGCAGCTTAGAACAGGGTACCAATGAGCAGTTCTTC,NA,TRBV11-2,14,NA,TRBJ2-1
CASSLGGSSTDTQYF,TGTGCCAGCAGCCTGGGCGGGTCCAGCACAGATACGCAGTATTTT,NA,TRBV3-1/TRBV3-2,15,NA,TRBJ2-3
CASEDSGISSYEQYF,TGTGCCAGCGAGGATAGCGGGATCAGCTCCTACGAGCAGTACTTC,NA,TRBV28,15,TRBD2,TRBJ2-7
CASSFFEGRGRSYNSPLHF,TGTGCCAGCTCATTCTTCGAGGGGAGGGGCCGCTCCTATAATTCACCCCTCCACTTT,NA,TRBV18,19,NA,TRBJ1-6
CASSDGAVTEAFF,TGTGCCAGTAGTGACGGTGCGGTCACTGAAGCTTTCTTT,NA,TRBV19,13,NA,TRBJ1-1
CASSIGAGPYEQYF,TGTGCCAGTAGTATTGGAGCAGGGCCCTACGAGCAGTACTTC,once,TRBV19,14,NA,TRBJ2-7
CASSPYRGLYYNEQFF,TGTGCCAGCTCGCCGTACAGGGGCCTATACTACAATGAGCAGTTCTTC,NA,TRBV18,16,TRBD1,TRBJ2-1
CASSARTSEYSYEQYF,TGTGCCAGCAGTGCTCGAACTAGCGAATACTCCTACGAGCAGTACTTC,NA,TRBV6-1,16,TRBD2,TRBJ2-7
CASSYGRGEKLFF,TGTGCCAGCAGTTACGGGCGGGGGGAAAAACTGTTTTTT,NA,TRBV6-5,13,NA,TRBJ1-4
CASSLSALNTGELFF,TGTGCCAGCAGCTTGTCCGCACTCAACACCGGGGAGCTGTTTTTT,NA,TRBV5-6,15,NA,TRBJ2-2
CASRSGTGKGAEAFF,TGTGCCAGCAGGTCAGGGACAGGGAAAGGAGCTGAAGCTTTCTTT,NA,TRBV5-4,15,TRBD1,TRBJ1-1
CASSRGDRDNSPLHF,TGTGCCAGCAGCAGGGGGGACAGGGATAATTCACCCCTCCACTTT,NA,TRBV6-6,15,TRBD1,TRBJ1-6
CASSSYDTYIYEQYF,TGTGCCAGCAGCTCGTACGACACGTATATCTACGAGCAGTACTTC,NA,TRBV7-9,15,NA,TRBJ2-7
CASMGTGHYGYTF,TGTGCCAGCATGGGGACAGGGCACTATGGCTACACCTTC,NA,TRBV3-1/TRBV3-2,13,TRBD1,TRBJ1-2
CASSLFGTGTTNYGYTF,TGCGCCAGCAGCTTATTTGGGACCGGGACAACTAACTATGGCTACACCTTC,NA,TRBV5-1,17,NA,TRBJ1-2
CASSREPNYGYTF,TGTGCCAGCAGCAGGGAACCTAACTATGGCTACACCTTC,NA,TRBV2,13,NA,TRBJ1-2
CASSPAEGMNTEAFF,TGTGCCAGCAGCCCCGCGGAGGGGATGAACACTGAAGCTTTCTTT,NA,TRBV7-9,15,NA,TRBJ1-1
CASSLVGATGTYGYTF,TGCGCCAGCAGCTTGGTGGGGGCGACAGGAACCTATGGCTACACCTTC,NA,TRBV5-1,16,NA,TRBJ1-2
CASSEIAQGGRNEQYF,TGTGCCAGCAGTGAAATCGCTCAGGGAGGCCGAAACGAGCAGTACTTC,NA,TRBV2,16,NA,TRBJ2-7
CASSLGGAWNSPLHF,TGTGCCAGCAGTTTAGGGGGGGCATGGAATTCACCCCTCCACTTT,NA,TRBV28,15,NA,TRBJ1-6
CASSFWTGSNEQFF,TGTGCCAGCAGTTTCTGGACAGGTAGCAATGAGCAGTTCTTC,NA,TRBV28,14,TRBD1,TRBJ2-1
CASTRRGETEAFF,TGTGCCAGTACCCGGCGGGGGGAAACTGAAGCTTTCTTT,NA,TRBV19,13,NA,TRBJ1-1